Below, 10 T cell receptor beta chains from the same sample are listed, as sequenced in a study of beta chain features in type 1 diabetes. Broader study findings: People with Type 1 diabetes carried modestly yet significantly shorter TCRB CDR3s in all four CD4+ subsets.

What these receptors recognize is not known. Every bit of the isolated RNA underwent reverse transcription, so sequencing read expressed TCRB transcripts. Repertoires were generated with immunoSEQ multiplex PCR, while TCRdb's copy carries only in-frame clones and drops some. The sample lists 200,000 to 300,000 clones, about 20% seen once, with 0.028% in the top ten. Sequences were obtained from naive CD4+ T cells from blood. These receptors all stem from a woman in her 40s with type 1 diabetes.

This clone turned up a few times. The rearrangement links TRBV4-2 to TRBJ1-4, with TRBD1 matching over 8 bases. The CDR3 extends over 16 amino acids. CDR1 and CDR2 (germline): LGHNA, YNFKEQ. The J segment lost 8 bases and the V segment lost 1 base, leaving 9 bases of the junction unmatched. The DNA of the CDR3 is TGTGCCAGCAGCCAAGTCGTCGGACAGGGCCAGGAAAAACTGTTTTTT. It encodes CASSQVVGQGQEKLFF.

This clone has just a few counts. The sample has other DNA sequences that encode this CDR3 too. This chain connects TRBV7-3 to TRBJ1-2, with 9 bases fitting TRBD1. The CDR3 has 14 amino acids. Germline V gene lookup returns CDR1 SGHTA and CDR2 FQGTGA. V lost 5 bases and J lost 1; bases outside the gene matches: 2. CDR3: CASSLGQGNYGYTF. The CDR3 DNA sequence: TGTGCCAGCAGCCTGGGACAGGGTAACTATGGCTACACCTTC.

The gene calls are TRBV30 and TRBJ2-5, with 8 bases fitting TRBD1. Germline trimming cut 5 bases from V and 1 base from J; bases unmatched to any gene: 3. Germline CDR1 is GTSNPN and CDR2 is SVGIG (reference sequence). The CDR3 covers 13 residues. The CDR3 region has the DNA TGTGCCTGGGGGACAGGCCTCCAAGAGACCCAGTACTTC. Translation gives CAWGTGLQETQYF.

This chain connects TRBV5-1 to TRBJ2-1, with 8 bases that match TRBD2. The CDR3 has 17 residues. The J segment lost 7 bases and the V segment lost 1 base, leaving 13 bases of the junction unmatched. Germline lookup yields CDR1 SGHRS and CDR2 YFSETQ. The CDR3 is CASSLSGAGVEGNEQFF. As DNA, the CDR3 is TGCGCCAGCAGCTTGTCTGGAGCGGGGGTAGAGGGGAATGAGCAGTTCTTC. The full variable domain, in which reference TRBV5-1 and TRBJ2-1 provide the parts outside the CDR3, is KAGVTQTPRYLIKTRGQQVTLSCSPISGHRSVSWYQQTPGQGLQFLFEYFSETQRNKGNFPGRFSGRQFSNSRSEMNVSTLELGDSALYLCASSLSGAGVEGNEQFFGPGTRLTVL.

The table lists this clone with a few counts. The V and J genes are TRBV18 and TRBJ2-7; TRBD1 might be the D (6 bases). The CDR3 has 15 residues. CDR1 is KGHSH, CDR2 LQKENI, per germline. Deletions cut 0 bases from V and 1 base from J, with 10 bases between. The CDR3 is CASSPPRTESYEQYF. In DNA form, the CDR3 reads TGTGCCAGCTCACCACCGAGGACAGAGTCCTACGAGCAGTACTTC.

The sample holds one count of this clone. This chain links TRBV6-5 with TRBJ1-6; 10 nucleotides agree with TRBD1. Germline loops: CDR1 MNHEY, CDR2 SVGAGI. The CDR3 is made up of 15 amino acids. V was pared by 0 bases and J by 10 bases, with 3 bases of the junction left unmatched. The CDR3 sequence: CASSYSWTGGSPLHF. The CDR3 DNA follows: TGTGCCAGCAGTTACTCCTGGACAGGGGGGTCACCCCTCCACTTT.

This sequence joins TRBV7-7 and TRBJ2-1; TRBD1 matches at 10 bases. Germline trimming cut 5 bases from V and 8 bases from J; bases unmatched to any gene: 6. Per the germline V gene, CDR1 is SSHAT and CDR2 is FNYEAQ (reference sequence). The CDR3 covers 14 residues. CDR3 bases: TGTGCCAGCAGCGAAGGGACAGGGGTCGATGAGCAGTTCTTC. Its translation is CASSEGTGVDEQFF.

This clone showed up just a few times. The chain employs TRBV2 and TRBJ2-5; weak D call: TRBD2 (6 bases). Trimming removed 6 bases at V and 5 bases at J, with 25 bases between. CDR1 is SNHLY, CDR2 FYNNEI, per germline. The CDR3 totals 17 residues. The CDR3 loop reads CASRRELGLPQVETQYF. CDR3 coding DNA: TGTGCCAGCAGGAGGGAATTGGGACTCCCGCAAGTTGAGACCCAGTACTTC.

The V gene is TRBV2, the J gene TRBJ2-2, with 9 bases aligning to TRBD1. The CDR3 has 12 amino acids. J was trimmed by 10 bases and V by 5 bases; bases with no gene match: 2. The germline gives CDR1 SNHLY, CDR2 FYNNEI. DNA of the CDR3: TGTGCCAGCAGTTACAGGGGGCCGGAGCTGTTTTTT. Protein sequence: CASSYRGPELFF.

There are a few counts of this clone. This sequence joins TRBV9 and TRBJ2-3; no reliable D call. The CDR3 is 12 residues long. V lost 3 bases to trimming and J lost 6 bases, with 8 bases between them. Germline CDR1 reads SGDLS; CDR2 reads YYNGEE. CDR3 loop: CASSGARDTQYF. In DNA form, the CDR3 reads TGTGCCAGCAGCGGCGCCCGTGATACGCAGTATTTT.